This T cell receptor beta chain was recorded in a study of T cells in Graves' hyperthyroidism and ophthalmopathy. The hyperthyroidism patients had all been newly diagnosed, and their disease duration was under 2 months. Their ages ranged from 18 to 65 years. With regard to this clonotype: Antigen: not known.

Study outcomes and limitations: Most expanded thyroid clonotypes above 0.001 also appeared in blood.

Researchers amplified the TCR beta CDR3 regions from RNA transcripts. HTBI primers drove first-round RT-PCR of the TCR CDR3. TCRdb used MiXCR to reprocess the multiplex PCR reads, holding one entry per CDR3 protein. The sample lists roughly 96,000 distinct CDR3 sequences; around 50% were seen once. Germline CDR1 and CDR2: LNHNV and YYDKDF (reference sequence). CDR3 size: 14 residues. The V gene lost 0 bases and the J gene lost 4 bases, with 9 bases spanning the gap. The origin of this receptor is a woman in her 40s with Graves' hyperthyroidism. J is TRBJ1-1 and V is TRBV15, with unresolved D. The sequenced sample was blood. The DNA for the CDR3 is TGTGCCACCAGCAGAGATAGGAGGGTCACTGAAGCTTTCTTT. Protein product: CATSRDRRVTEAFF. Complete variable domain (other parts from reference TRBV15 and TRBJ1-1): DAMVIQNPRYQVTQFGKPVTLSCSQTLNHNVMYWYQQKSSQAPKLLFHYYDKDFNNEADTPDNFQSRRPNTSFCFLDIRSPGLGDTAMYLCATSRDRRVTEAFFGQGTRLTVV.